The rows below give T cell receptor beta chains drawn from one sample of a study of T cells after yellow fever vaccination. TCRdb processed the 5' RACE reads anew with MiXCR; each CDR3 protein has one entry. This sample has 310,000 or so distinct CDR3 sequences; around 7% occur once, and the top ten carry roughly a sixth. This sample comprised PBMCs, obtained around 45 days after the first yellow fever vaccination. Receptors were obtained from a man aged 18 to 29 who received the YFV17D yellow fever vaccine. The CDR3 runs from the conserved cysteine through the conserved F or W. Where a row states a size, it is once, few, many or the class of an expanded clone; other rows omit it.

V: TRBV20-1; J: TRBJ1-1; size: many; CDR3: CSAREGPNTEAFF
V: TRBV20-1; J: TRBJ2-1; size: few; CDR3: CSATAVNEQFF
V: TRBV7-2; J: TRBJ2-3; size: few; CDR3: CASNSQGAGTDTQYF
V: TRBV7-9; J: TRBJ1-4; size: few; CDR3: CASSARGGENEKLFF
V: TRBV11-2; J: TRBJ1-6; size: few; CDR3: CASSPQALRVTEALHF
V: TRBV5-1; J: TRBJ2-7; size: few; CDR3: CASSPGINNYEQYF
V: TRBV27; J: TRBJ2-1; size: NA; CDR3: CASSSLIMGGPNNEQFF
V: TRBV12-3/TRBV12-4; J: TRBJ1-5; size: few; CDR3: CASSYGRILNQPQHF
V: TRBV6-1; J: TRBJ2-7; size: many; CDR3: CASSPRAGTGNEQYF
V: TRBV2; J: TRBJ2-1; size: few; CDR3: CASVIPGQGIRNEQFF
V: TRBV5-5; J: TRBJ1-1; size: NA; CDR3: CASSPFAVLNTEAFF
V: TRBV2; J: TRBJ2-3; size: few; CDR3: CASSGMGGPQRDTQYF
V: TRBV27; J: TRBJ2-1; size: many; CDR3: CASSFRGRGQFF
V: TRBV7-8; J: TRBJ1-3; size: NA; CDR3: CASSSSGRRSGNTIYF
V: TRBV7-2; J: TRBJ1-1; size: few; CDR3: CASSGGWGGGEAFF
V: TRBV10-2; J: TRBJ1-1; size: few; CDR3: CASRDLTGAESAEAFF
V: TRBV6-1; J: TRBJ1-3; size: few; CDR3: CASNKETTGNTIYF
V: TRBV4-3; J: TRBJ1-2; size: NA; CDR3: CASSQVGGSNYGYTF
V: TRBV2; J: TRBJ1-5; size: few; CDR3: CASSAGRTNQPQHF
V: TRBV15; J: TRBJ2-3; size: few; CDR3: CATRAVGVDTQYF
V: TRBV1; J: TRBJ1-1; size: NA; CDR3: CTSSEDTALQGHRVPFF
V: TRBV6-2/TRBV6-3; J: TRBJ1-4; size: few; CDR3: CASRKSGTGSEKLFF
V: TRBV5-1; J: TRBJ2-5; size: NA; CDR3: CASAALSIAGRTQETQYF
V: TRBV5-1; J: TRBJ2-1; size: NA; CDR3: CASSRRTDTYNEQFF
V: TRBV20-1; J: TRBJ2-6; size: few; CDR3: CSAHTGGSGANVLTF
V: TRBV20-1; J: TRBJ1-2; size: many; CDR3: CSASPPLNYGYTF
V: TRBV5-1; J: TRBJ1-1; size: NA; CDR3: CATKPQGAQNTEAFF
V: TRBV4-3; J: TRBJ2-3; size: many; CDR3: CASSPFNGRGSTDTQYF
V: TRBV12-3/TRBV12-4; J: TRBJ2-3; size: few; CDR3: CASSFGPSGDTQYF
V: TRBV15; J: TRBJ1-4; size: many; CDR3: CATSREGRQGGKLFF
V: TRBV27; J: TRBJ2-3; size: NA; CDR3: CASSVRPTDTQYF
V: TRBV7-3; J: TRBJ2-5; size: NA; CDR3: CASSLGSSGGAGETQYF
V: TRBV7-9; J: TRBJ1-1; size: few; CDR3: CASSFGQGIPEAFF
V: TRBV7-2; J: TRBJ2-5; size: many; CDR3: CASRPQGGWGETQYF
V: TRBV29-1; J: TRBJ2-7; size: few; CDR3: CSVGGAGEYEQYF
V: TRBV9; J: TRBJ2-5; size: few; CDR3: CASSVGGWSQYF
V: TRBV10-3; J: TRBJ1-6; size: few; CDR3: CAMQGRENSPLHF
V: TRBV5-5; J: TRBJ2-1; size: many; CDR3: CASSLDGGEYNEQFF
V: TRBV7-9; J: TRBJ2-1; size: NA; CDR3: CASSASRQGMNEQFF
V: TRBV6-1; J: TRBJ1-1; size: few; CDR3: CASRAPGPFTEAFF
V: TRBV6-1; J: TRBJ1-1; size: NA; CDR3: CASSVTGRRTEAFF